The entry that follows covers one T cell receptor (beta chain) sequence. The V end was cut by 7 bases, the J end by 3 bases, with 10 bases between. This CDR3 spans 13 amino acids. Germline V CDR1 and CDR2: SNHLY, FYNNEI. The repertoire was sequenced with immunoSEQ multiplex PCR; TCRdb's copy has only in-frame clones and lacks some. Altogether around 64,000 clones are present, 92% being singletons, with the ten largest covering around 2.8%. The data stem from a study of T cells after somatic rescue of genetic block. This TCR derives from a middle-aged man. The J gene is TRBJ2-1, the V gene TRBV2; D uncertain. The sequencing sample was made of peripheral blood mononuclear cells (PBMCs). The CDR3 bases are TGTGCCAGCATAAATGTAGTCTACAATGAGCAGTTCTTC. Translation gives CASINVVYNEQFF. The variable domain in full, completed from reference TRBV2 and TRBJ2-1, reads EPEVTQTPSHQVTQMGQEVILRCVPISNHLYFYWYRQILGQKVEFLVSFYNNEISEKSEIFDDQFSVERPDGSNFTLKIRSTKLEDSAMYFCASINVVYNEQFFGPGTRLTVL.